This T cell receptor (beta chain) came from a study of shared clonotypes between healthy human individuals. The assay was immunoSEQ multiplex PCR, and TCRdb's table has in-frame clones only and misses some. The data show millions of clones, about 95% seen once. As concerns this clone: Its antigen is currently unknown.

Study-wide points: Few donors limited the genetic and exposure-history diversity represented.

Positive CCR7 selection of CD45RO-negative cells yielded the naive CD8 cells, and terminally differentiated effector memory CD45RA+ cells were excluded. From germline, CDR1 is DFQATT and CDR2 SNEGSKA (reference sequence). Trimming took off 6 bases at V and 6 bases at J, with 12 bases between the two ends. There are 11 residues in the CDR3. The chain recombines TRBV20-1 with TRBJ2-7; D uncertain. The sequenced material came from naive CD8+ T cells sorted from blood. The TCR originated in a man aged 18 to 30 in good health. The CDR3 sequence is CSARLVTEQYF. The CDR3 DNA reads as TGCAGTGCCCGCCTCGTAACCGAGCAGTACTTC.